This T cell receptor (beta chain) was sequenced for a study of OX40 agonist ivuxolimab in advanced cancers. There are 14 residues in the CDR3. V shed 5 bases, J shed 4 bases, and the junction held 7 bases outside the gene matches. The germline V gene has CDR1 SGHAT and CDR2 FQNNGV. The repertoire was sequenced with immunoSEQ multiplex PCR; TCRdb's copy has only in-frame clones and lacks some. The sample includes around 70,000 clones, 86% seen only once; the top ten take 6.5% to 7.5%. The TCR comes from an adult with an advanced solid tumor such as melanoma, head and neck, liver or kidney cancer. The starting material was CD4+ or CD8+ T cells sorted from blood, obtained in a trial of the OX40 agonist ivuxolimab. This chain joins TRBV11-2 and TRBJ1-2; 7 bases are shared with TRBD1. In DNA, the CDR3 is TGTGCCAGCAGCACCGACAGGGCGGGCTATGGCTACACCTTC. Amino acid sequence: CASSTDRAGYGYTF. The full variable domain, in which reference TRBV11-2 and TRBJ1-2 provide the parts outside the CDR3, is EAGVAQSPRYKIIEKRQSVAFWCNPISGHATLYWYQQILGQGPKLLIQFQNNGVVDDSQLPKDRFSAERLKGVDSTLKIQPAKLEDSAVYLCASSTDRAGYGYTFGSGTRLTVV.